The present entry profiles one T cell receptor beta chain with its context. The antigen it binds to is not known. The record has no base qualities; no much larger clone is one base away. cDNA was synthesized by template-switch 5'RACE using a primer with a 10-nucleotide random unique molecular identifier that tagged each TCR transcript. Over 170 million TCR-beta sequences, covering 15-18 subjects, were produced in each sequencing run. The RNeasy kit was used to extract total RNA. Using the KAPA Real-time Library Amplification kit, TCR-beta VDJ regions were amplified with primers for the TCR constant region and the 5'RACE anchor. A first PCR added sample indexes and Illumina adaptors, after which a second PCR increased the library yield. After Ampure bead purification, the roughly 650 bp TCR product was size-selected on a 2% E-gel SizeSelection system. Library quality was checked on a Bioanalyzer, concentration was measured with Qubit, and libraries were quantified with the Kapa Library Quantification kit before pooling. An Illumina HiSeq 2500 sequenced the libraries paired-end 2 x 150 bp. To increase sequence diversity, roughly 24-31% phiX was spiked into each library pool. Under the source paper's analysis protocol: Quality-filtered reads were processed with the UMI-based MiGEC pipeline, which removed over 85% of raw TCR sequences during error correction. VDJ genes were aligned to IMGT germline references, and clonotypes were defined by unique CDR3 amino acid sequence plus V-J genes. Clonal expansion, Shannon diversity and CDR3 relatedness (CalcPairwiseDistances, ClusterSamples) were evaluated with VDJtools, and phylogenetic trees were built with CLCbio workbench. Using coefficient-of-variation modelling across technical triplicates, the study counted a clone as expanded if it had at least 8 unique UMIs. TCRdb itself trimmed the public reads at Q25 with fastp, ran MiXCR and retained productive beta chains. Identical CDR3 proteins give one entry, which carries the most common genes and DNA. V and J calls and clone size were set by TCRdb, not the authors. The sample data list about 18,000 distinct CDR3 sequences, and roughly 10% of these were observed just once. The ten largest clones capture roughly 27% of the sample.

The healthy controls were volunteers from blood banks in Maryland, USA. TCR libraries for sorted subsets were made from approximately 960,000 sorted CD4+ or CD8+ T cells. Peripheral blood was subjected to Ficoll-Hypaque density gradient centrifugation to isolate PBMCs, which were then cryopreserved in liquid nitrogen. Paired sorted CD4+ and CD8+ subsets came from healthy controls, HAM/TSP patients and MS patients. The source of the sample is a study of neurological immune-mediated disorders (dated by TCRdb to between 2017 and 2020). The study in broad terms: Peripheral blood TCR-beta repertoires from patients with HTLV-I-associated myelopathy (HAM/TSP), patients with multiple sclerosis, and healthy controls were compared in the study using UMI-based sequencing. Longitudinal samples, technical triplicates and paired sorted CD4+ and CD8+ T-cell subsets, alongside PBMC samples, were included among the roughly 98 TCR-beta libraries. Of the 60 to 70 subjects in the cohort, around 14 were HAM/TSP patients, roughly 34 were multiple sclerosis patients, and some 20 were healthy controls. Here is what the overall study found, with its caveats: No identical CDR3 amino acid sequences were shared among expanded clones across subjects, suggesting private TCR-beta repertoires in all groups. The highest TCR clonal expansion was observed in HAM/TSP patients, whereas the lowest was observed in MS patients, even when compared with healthy controls.

The CDR3 starts with the cysteine, ends with the phenylalanine, and has 15 residues. The entry retains the CDR3 DNA only, 45 bases that are in frame from base 1. The V end loses 5 bases and the J end loses 5 bases, and a stretch of 19 bases separates them. Taken from the germline V gene (reference sequence), the CDR1 and CDR2 loops are SEHNR and FQNEAQ. This receptor was taken from a woman in her 50s in good health. Recombination connected TRBV7-9 to TRBJ2-7; TRBD1 is a possible D gene, resting on 6 matching bases. The sequenced sample was CD8+ T cells from blood. The CDR3 region: CASSPEMGQTHEQYF. Here is the DNA: TGTGCCAGCAGCCCAGAGATGGGACAAACCCACGAGCAGTACTTC.